A selection of T cell receptor beta chains follows, all from one sample in a study of blood T cells in healthy people across ages. TCRdb re-analysed the 5' RACE reads in MiXCR, keeping a single row per CDR3 protein. The table records around 780,000 distinct CDR3 sequences, around three fifths of them present only once. Sequenced sample: blood. The receptors were gathered from a middle-aged man in good health. Each CDR3 is given with its conserved first and last residue. The D gene is left open where the match is weak. Only part of the rows carry a size: once, few, many, or a class if the clone is expanded.

.	TRBV20-1	.	TRBJ2-3	CSARDADVAYGDTQYF	TGCAGTGCTAGAGATGCAGACGTAGCCTATGGGGATACGCAGTATTTT
TRBD2	TRBV5-5	few	TRBJ2-4	CASSPSGVLSNEQYF	TGTGCCAGCAGCCCTAGCGGGGTCCTGTCCAATGAGCAGTACTTC
TRBD2	TRBV12-3/TRBV12-4	.	TRBJ2-1	CASSWTSGGHEQFF	TGTGCCAGCAGCTGGACTAGCGGGGGACATGAGCAGTTCTTC
.	TRBV7-3	few	TRBJ2-1	CASSLGTLSYNEQFF	TGTGCCAGCAGCTTGGGGACCCTGTCCTACAATGAGCAGTTCTTC
.	TRBV24-1	.	TRBJ2-3	CATSEETGPGTDTQYF	TGTGCCACCAGTGAAGAAACAGGGCCGGGCACAGATACGCAGTATTTT
.	TRBV20-1	few	TRBJ2-4	CSAPLAGARGIQYF	TGCAGTGCTCCCTTGGCGGGGGCTAGGGGCATTCAGTACTTC
TRBD1	TRBV6-2/TRBV6-3	.	TRBJ2-7	CASSYPRGPSAYEQYF	TGTGCCAGCAGTTACCCGAGGGGGCCATCAGCCTACGAGCAGTACTTC
TRBD1	TRBV7-2	.	TRBJ1-1	CASSSTGYGTEAFF	TGTGCCAGCAGTTCGACAGGGTACGGCACTGAAGCTTTCTTT
TRBD1	TRBV5-1	.	TRBJ1-1	CASSENRGLNTEAFF	TGCGCCAGCAGCGAAAACAGGGGACTGAACACTGAAGCTTTCTTT
.	TRBV27	few	TRBJ1-5	CASSLSTYSNQPQHF	TGTGCCAGCAGTTTAAGCACCTATAGCAATCAGCCCCAGCATTTT
TRBD2	TRBV20-1	.	TRBJ2-5	CSGGGHHQETQYF	TGCAGTGGCGGGGGGCACCACCAAGAGACCCAGTACTTC
TRBD2	TRBV4-3	.	TRBJ2-4	CASSQDPAGGLRRAKNIQYF	TGCGCCAGCAGCCAAGATCCAGCGGGAGGGCTTAGACGAGCCAAAAACATTCAGTACTTC
.	TRBV29-1	.	TRBJ1-5	CSVGTLYSNQPQHF	TGCAGCGTCGGGACACTCTATAGCAATCAGCCCCAGCATTTT
TRBD1	TRBV10-3	few	TRBJ1-6	CAIQGRQGGNSPLHF	TGTGCCATCCAAGGAAGACAGGGTGGGAATTCACCCCTCCACTTT
.	TRBV7-6	many	TRBJ2-5	CASSPGIYQETQYF	TGTGCCAGCAGCCCGGGCATCTACCAAGAGACCCAGTACTTC
.	TRBV27	.	TRBJ2-3	CASSQTPTPLKADTQYF	TGTGCCAGCAGCCAGACCCCTACCCCTCTTAAAGCAGATACGCAGTATTTT
TRBD1	TRBV9	few	TRBJ2-5	CASSGDRVQETQYF	TGTGCCAGCAGCGGGGACAGGGTTCAAGAGACCCAGTACTTC
.	TRBV10-3	.	TRBJ2-5	CAISARGQGRDETQYF	TGTGCCATCAGCGCCCGTGGGCAGGGGCGCGATGAGACCCAGTACTTC
.	TRBV9	.	TRBJ1-1	CASSPSGQVNTEAFF	TGTGCCAGCAGCCCCAGTGGCCAGGTGAACACTGAAGCTTTCTTT
.	TRBV6-6	few	TRBJ2-1	CASSHRAHEQFF	TGTGCCAGCAGTCACAGGGCTCATGAGCAGTTCTTC